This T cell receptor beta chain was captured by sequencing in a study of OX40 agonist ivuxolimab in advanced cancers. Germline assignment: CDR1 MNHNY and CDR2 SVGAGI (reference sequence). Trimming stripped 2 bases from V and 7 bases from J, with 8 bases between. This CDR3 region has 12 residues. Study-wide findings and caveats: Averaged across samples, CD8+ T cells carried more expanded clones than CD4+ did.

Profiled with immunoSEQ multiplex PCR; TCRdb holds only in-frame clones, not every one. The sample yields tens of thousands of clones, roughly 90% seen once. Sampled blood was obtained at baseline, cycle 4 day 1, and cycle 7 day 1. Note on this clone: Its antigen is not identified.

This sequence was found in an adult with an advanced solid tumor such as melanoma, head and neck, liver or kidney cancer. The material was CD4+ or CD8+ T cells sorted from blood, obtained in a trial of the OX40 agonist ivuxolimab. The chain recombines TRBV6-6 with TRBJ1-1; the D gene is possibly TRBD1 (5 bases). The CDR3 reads CASSYGQGEAFF. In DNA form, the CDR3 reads TGTGCCAGCAGTTACGGACAAGGTGAAGCTTTCTTT.